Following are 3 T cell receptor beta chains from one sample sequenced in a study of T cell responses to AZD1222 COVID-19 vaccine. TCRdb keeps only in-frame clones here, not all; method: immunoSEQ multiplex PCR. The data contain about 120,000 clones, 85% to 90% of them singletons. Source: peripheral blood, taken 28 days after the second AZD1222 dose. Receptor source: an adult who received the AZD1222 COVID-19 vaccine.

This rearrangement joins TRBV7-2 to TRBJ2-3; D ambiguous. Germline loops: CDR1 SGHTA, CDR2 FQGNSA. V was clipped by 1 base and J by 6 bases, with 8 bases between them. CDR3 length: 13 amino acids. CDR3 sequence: CASSLGVLDTQYF. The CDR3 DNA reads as TGTGCCAGCAGCTTAGGTGTCCTGGATACGCAGTATTTT.

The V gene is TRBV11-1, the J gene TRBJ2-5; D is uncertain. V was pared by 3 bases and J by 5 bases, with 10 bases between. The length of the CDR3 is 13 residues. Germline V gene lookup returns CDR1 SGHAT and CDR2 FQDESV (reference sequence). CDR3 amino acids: CASSFYSLETQYF. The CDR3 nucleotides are TGTGCCAGCAGCTTTTACAGTTTGGAGACCCAGTACTTC.

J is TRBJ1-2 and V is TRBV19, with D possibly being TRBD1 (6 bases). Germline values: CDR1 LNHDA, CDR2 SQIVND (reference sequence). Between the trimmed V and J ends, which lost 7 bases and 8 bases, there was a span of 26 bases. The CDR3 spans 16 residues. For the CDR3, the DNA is TGTGCCAGTATAGGCCCCGGGGGGGCCTATACGAAGGGCTACACCTTC. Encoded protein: CASIGPGGAYTKGYTF.